Shown below are 26 T cell receptor beta chains from a single sample sequenced in a study of cytomegalovirus exposure and HLA in healthy donors. 13 Jbeta primers and 60 Vbeta primers were used for the PCR. Method: immunoSEQ multiplex PCR; TCRdb's copy keeps in-frame clones and lacks some. The sample yields roughly 190,000 clones, about 70% seen once. Sequencing was done on a sample of PBMCs. Receptors were obtained from a woman younger than 45 in good health and CMV-seronegative.

The chain carries TRBV7-2 and TRBJ2-3; a weak D match, TRBD2 (5 bases). Germline V CDR1 and CDR2: SGHTA, FQGNSA. This CDR3 spans 14 amino acids. Trimming stripped 5 bases from V and 0 bases from J, with 9 bases between. CDR3 nucleotide sequence: TGTGCCAGCAGCGCCGGACTTAGCACAGATACGCAGTATTTT. Translation: CASSAGLSTDTQYF.

The chain joins TRBV19 to TRBJ2-1, with D maybe TRBD2 (6 bases). Germline V gene sequence: CDR1 LNHDA, CDR2 SQIVND (reference sequence). This CDR3 is 17 amino acids long. Trimming pared 4 bases from V and 0 bases from J, leaving 16 bases between. CDR3 loop: CASSSGGGLSSYNEQFF. The CDR3, as DNA: TGTGCCAGTAGTAGTGGGGGAGGCTTGAGCTCCTACAATGAGCAGTTCTTC.

The rearrangement links TRBV19 to TRBJ2-5; 9 bases are a match to TRBD1. The CDR3 is 16 residues long. With 6 bases clipped from V and 5 bases from J, the junction kept 13 bases outside the gene matches. Germline CDR1 reads LNHDA; CDR2 reads SQIVND (reference sequence). CDR3 coding DNA: TGTGCCAGTAGCCGTCTAGGGACAGGGAAAAGGGAGACCCAGTACTTC. Translated: CASSRLGTGKRETQYF.

The chain links TRBV5-1 to TRBJ2-2; TRBD2 aligns across 7 bases. The trim removed 4 bases at V and 7 bases at J, leaving 10 bases unmatched. The CDR3 has 15 residues. Germline values: CDR1 SGHRS, CDR2 YFSETQ. The CDR3 nucleotides are TGCGCCAGCAGCGCGACTAGCTCCGTAAGCGGGGAGCTGTTTTTT. Protein product: CASSATSSVSGELFF.

The chain employs TRBV19 and TRBJ1-4; D not certain. The germline V gene encodes CDR1 LNHDA and CDR2 SQIVND (reference sequence). Trimming stripped 4 bases from V and 3 bases from J, with 6 bases between. CDR3 length: 13 amino acids. The DNA for the CDR3 is TGTGCCAGTAGTAACGTAGCTAATGAAAAACTGTTTTTT. Amino acids: CASSNVANEKLFF.

This clone was seen just once. The chain combines TRBV6-5 with TRBJ2-5; 7 positions agree with TRBD1. Germline CDR1 is MNHEY and CDR2 is SVGAGI. The CDR3 contains 15 residues. Trimming cost V 2 bases and J 5 bases; bases outside gene matches: 8. Here the CDR3 DNA reads TGTGCCAGCAGTTACCGGCGACAGGGACGGGAGACCCAGTACTTC. The encoded protein is CASSYRRQGRETQYF.

The chain uses TRBV7-8 and TRBJ1-1; D possibly corresponds to TRBD1 (5 bases). The ends were cut back, 7 bases at V and 1 base at J, with 13 bases in the middle. Per the germline V gene, CDR1 is SGHVS and CDR2 is FQNEAQ. This CDR3 contains 14 residues. The CDR3 loop is CASTTTDPNTEAFF. The CDR3 DNA is TGTGCCAGCACCACGACAGATCCGAACACTGAAGCTTTCTTT.

This clone has only a few counts. The chain recombines TRBV4-2 with TRBJ1-5; D possibly corresponds to TRBD1 (6 bases). Germline assignment: CDR1 LGHNA and CDR2 YNFKEQ. The CDR3 contains 15 residues. Trimming removed 6 bases at V and 6 bases at J, with 18 bases between. The DNA for the CDR3 is TGTGCCAGCAGTGGGTCGGGGGGGCAGAGTCAGCCCCAGCATTTT. Protein product: CASSGSGGQSQPQHF.

V is TRBV6-4 and J is TRBJ2-3; TRBD1 is a possible D gene (5 bases). This CDR3 spans 14 amino acids. Germline lookup yields CDR1 MRHNA and CDR2 SNTAGT. Between the trimmed V and J ends, which lost 0 bases and 3 bases, there was a span of 7 bases. The DNA of the CDR3 is TGTGCCAGCAGTGACTCGAAGGGGACAGATACGCAGTATTTT. It specifies CASSDSKGTDTQYF.

In the case of this clone: The junction differs from germline at one of its ends, possibly a read error. The V call is TRBV7-2, the J call TRBJ2-1; TRBD1 matches 7 bases. Germline CDR1 SGHTA, CDR2 FQGNSA. This CDR3 region has 14 residues. The CDR3 spells CASRRQGSHNEQFF. The CDR3 bases are TGTGCCAGCAGGAGACAGGGCTCCCACAATGAGCAGTTCTTC.

A word on this clone: The junction departs from the called germline gene at one end, perhaps through a read error. The rearrangement uses TRBV23-1 and TRBJ2-7; TRBD1 agrees at 9 bases. TRBV23-1 is noted as an ORF with a role that remains uncertain. CDR3 size: 13 residues. DNA of the CDR3: TGCGCCAGCAGCCCTGCCCCCGGGACAGGGTTAGTTTTC. Protein sequence: CASSPAPGTGLVF.

This sequence joins TRBV4-1 and TRBJ1-1; no firm D call. The germline V gene has CDR1 MGHRA and CDR2 YSYEKL. This CDR3 has 15 residues. Between the trimmed V and J ends, which lost 2 bases and 6 bases, there was a span of 16 bases. In DNA, the CDR3 is TGCGCCAGCAGCCAAATGGGTGGGAAAGCGGCTGAAGCTTTCTTT. It specifies CASSQMGGKAAEAFF.

This chain uses TRBV7-9 with TRBJ1-2; TRBD1 might be the D (6 bases). The length of the CDR3 is 16 residues. With 3 bases removed from V and 0 bases from J, the gap between germline ends came to 14 bases. The germline V gene has CDR1 SEHNR and CDR2 FQNEAQ (reference sequence). The CDR3 region is CASSLRRDTSNYGYTF. The DNA for the CDR3 is TGTGCCAGCAGCTTGCGCCGGGACACCTCTAACTATGGCTACACCTTC.

This clone was found once. As DNA, the CDR3 is TGTGCCAGTAGCATACAGGGGTCGGAGTCCTACACCTTC. Its protein is CASSIQGSESYTF. The chain combines TRBV19 with TRBJ1-2, with 7 bases aligning to TRBD1. CDR3 length equals 13 residues. Germline loops: CDR1 LNHDA, CDR2 SQIVND (reference sequence). Unmatched junction bases numbered 11, after V lost 6 bases and J lost 10 bases.

The chain combines TRBV2 with TRBJ2-1; TRBD2 matches at 10 bases. The germline V gene has CDR1 SNHLY and CDR2 FYNNEI. This CDR3 has 14 residues. The V gene end was trimmed by 8 bases and the J gene end by 5 bases; junction bases not matched to a gene: 6. The CDR3 reads CASDRTSGNNEQFF. The CDR3 nucleotides read TGTGCCAGCGATAGGACTAGCGGAAACAATGAGCAGTTCTTC.

This sequence joins TRBV14 and TRBJ1-6; D unresolved. Germline assignment: CDR1 SGHDN and CDR2 FVKESK. The CDR3 extends over 12 amino acids. V lost 4 bases and J 10 bases, leaving 8 bases between the germline ends. The DNA for the CDR3 is TGTGCCAGCAGCCTGAGCGGGTCACCCCTCCACTTT. Protein: CASSLSGSPLHF. The whole variable domain, remainder taken from reference TRBV14 and TRBJ1-6, is EAGVTQFPSHSVIEKGQTVTLRCDPISGHDNLYWYRRVMGKEIKFLLHFVKESKQDESGMPNNRFLAERTGGTYSTLKVQPAELEDSGVYFCASSLSGSPLHFGNGTRLTVT.

The gene calls are TRBV5-1 and TRBJ1-1; 7 bases agree with TRBD1. The CDR3 spans 14 residues. V lost 4 bases and J lost 5; bases outside the gene matches: 8. In germline, CDR1 is SGHRS, CDR2 YFSETQ. The CDR3, as DNA: TGCGCCAGCAGCGACGACAGGGTCATTACTGAAGCTTTCTTT. Residues: CASSDDRVITEAFF.

The chain employs TRBV12-5 and TRBJ1-2; D is possibly TRBD1 (5 bases). The germline V gene has CDR1 LGHNT and CDR2 FRNRAP. Deletions cut 0 bases from V and 7 bases from J, with 18 bases between. CDR3 length equals 16 residues. The CDR3 region is CASGLVTFRTTRGYTF. The CDR3 DNA reads as TGTGCTAGTGGTTTGGTAACATTCCGGACAACTCGTGGCTACACCTTC.

The V gene is TRBV7-3, the J gene TRBJ2-7; the match to TRBD2 covers 11 bases. This CDR3 contains 14 residues. Germline values: CDR1 SGHTA, CDR2 FQGTGA. Unmatched junction bases numbered 2, after V lost 5 bases and J lost 2 bases. The CDR3 DNA reads TGTGCCAGCAGCGTAGCGGGAGGGCCCTACGAGCAGTACTTC. Translating it yields CASSVAGGPYEQYF.

In its sample, this clone was seen a few times. The chain combines TRBV6-5 with TRBJ2-3; D might be TRBD1 (5 bases). Trimming cost V 4 bases and J 7 bases, with 12 bases left between them. Germline CDR1 MNHEY, CDR2 SVGAGI. The CDR3 is 13 amino acids. The CDR3 sequence is CASSSGIRNTQYF. DNA of the CDR3: TGTGCCAGCAGTTCAGGGATTCGAAATACGCAGTATTTT.

V gene TRBV7-9 combines with J gene TRBJ1-1; maybe TRBD1 (6 bases). CDR3 length: 14 amino acids. Germline-derived CDR1 and CDR2 are SEHNR and FQNEAQ (reference sequence). V was cut by 1 base and J by 4 bases, with 10 bases left in between. As DNA, the CDR3 is TGTGCCAGCAGCTTAGAACAGGGATCCACTGAAGCTTTCTTT. It encodes CASSLEQGSTEAFF.

This clone was counted between two and nine times. The chain carries TRBV10-3 and TRBJ2-3, with TRBD2 as a possible D gene (6 bases). CDR3 length: 13 amino acids. V lost 3 bases to trimming and J lost 8 bases, with 12 bases between them. From germline, CDR1 is ENHRY and CDR2 SYGVKD. In nucleotides, the CDR3 is TGTGCCATCAGTGATACGGCCGGGGGTACGCAGTATTTT. It is translated as CAISDTAGGTQYF.

This clone occurred once. V is TRBV30 and J is TRBJ2-5; D may be TRBD2 (6 bases). The CDR3 contains 14 residues. V lost 5 bases and J 1 base, leaving 14 bases between the germline ends. Germline V gene lookup returns CDR1 GTSNPN and CDR2 SVGIG (reference sequence). The CDR3 protein is CAWVPRGSQETQYF. In DNA, the CDR3 is TGTGCCTGGGTCCCTCGGGGGAGCCAAGAGACCCAGTACTTC.

The chain couples TRBV5-6 to TRBJ1-1; unclear D gene. Trimming left V 4 bases short and J 1 base short, with 17 bases between. The germline CDR1 and CDR2 sequences are SGHDT and YYEEEE. The CDR3 loop spans 16 amino acids. CDR3 sequence reads: CASSHPGGLPNTEAFF. In DNA, the CDR3 is TGTGCCAGCAGCCACCCCGGCGGGCTACCGAACACTGAAGCTTTCTTT. The full variable domain, rest sourced from reference TRBV5-6 and TRBJ1-1, is DAGVTQSPTHLIKTRGQQVTLRCSPKSGHDTVSWYQQALGQGPQFIFQYYEEEERQRGNFPDRFSGHQFPNYSSELNVNALLLGDSALYLCASSHPGGLPNTEAFFGQGTRLTVV.

The rearrangement joins TRBV30 to TRBJ1-4, with D unclear. Germline CDR1 and CDR2: GTSNPN and SVGIG (reference sequence). The CDR3 is made up of 13 amino acids. Trimming left V 1 base short and J 5 bases short, with 8 bases between. The CDR3 is CAWSGSLNEKLFF. The CDR3 bases are TGTGCCTGGAGTGGGAGCTTAAATGAAAAACTGTTTTTT. Filled out from reference TRBV30 and TRBJ1-4, the complete variable domain reads SQTIHQWPATLVQPVGSPLSLECTVEGTSNPNLYWYRQAAGRGLQLLFYSVGIGQISSEVPQNLSASRPQDRQFILSSKKLLLSDSGFYLCAWSGSLNEKLFFGSGTQLSVL.

The chain combines TRBV5-3 with TRBJ1-5, with TRBD1 matching over 7 bases. TRBV5-3 has ORF status, its function being uncertain. With V trimmed by 4 bases and J by 2 bases, 15 bases remained unmatched. The CDR3 spans 18 residues. CDR3 sequence (DNA): TGTGCCAGAAGCCAACGAAACGAGGACAGGATATGCAATCAGCCCCAGCATTTT. It yields the protein CARSQRNEDRICNQPQHF.